Presented here are 29 T cell receptor beta chains from one specimen sequenced in a study of T cells in Graves' hyperthyroidism and ophthalmopathy. Amplification of TCR beta CDR3 regions was performed using RNA transcripts as template. Carried out on the TCR CDR3, a first-round RT-PCR used the HTBI primer set. In TCRdb, the multiplex PCR reads were re-called with MiXCR into one record per CDR3 protein. The repertoire holds around 350,000 distinct CDR3 sequences, with about a fifth as singletons. Material: blood. All receptors derive from a woman in her late teens or twenties with Graves' hyperthyroidism.

The V and J genes are TRBV7-9 and TRBJ2-7; D might be TRBD1 (6 bases). V was trimmed by 6 bases and J by 6 bases, leaving 12 bases between them. The CDR3 totals 12 residues. Germline V gene lookup returns CDR1 SEHNR and CDR2 FQNEAQ (reference sequence). CDR3 region: CASREGQFEQYF. The CDR3 DNA sequence: TGTGCCAGCAGAGAAGGACAGTTCGAGCAGTACTTC.

Many counts were recorded for this clonotype. J is TRBJ2-7 and V is TRBV5-1, with no clear D. The V gene's germline CDR1 is SGHRS and CDR2 YFSETQ. V lost 0 bases, J lost 2 bases, and 9 bases lay in between. This CDR3 is 14 amino acids long. The CDR3 DNA follows: TGCGCCAGCAGCTTGGATTCGTTGCCCTACGAGCAGTACTTC. This sequence encodes CASSLDSLPYEQYF. The full variable domain, in which reference TRBV5-1 and TRBJ2-7 provide the parts outside the CDR3, is KAGVTQTPRYLIKTRGQQVTLSCSPISGHRSVSWYQQTPGQGLQFLFEYFSETQRNKGNFPGRFSGRQFSNSRSEMNVSTLELGDSALYLCASSLDSLPYEQYFGPGTRLTVT.

This clonotype was counted ten times or more. The V call is TRBV6-1, the J call TRBJ2-4; maybe TRBD2 (5 bases). The CDR3 is 14 amino acids. V gave up 4 bases and J gave up 7 bases, with 14 bases separating them. CDR1 is MNHNS and CDR2 is SASEGT in the germline V gene. The CDR3 coding sequence is TGTGCCAGCAGTGCCCCGGCTCGAGGGAACATTCAGTACTTC. This sequence encodes CASSAPARGNIQYF.

The chain uses TRBV6-1 and TRBJ1-2; D may be TRBD1 (6 bases). Germline V gives CDR1 MNHNS, CDR2 SASEGT. CDR3 length: 16 amino acids. Trimming shortened V by 5 bases and J by 5 bases, and 21 bases separated the two germline ends. The CDR3 DNA follows: TGTGCCAGCAGTACCCTAACTCTACAGGGAGAGTATGGCTACACCTTC. It translates to CASSTLTLQGEYGYTF.

This clonotype was picked up many times. The chain couples TRBV6-5 to TRBJ2-5; 12 bases are shared with TRBD2. Losses at the gene ends were 6 bases for V and 4 bases for J; bases not matched to a gene: 6. CDR3 length: 15 residues. Per the germline V gene, CDR1 is MNHEY and CDR2 is SVGAGI. CDR3 region: CASSYLAGGTETQYF. The CDR3 DNA is TGTGCCAGCAGCTATCTAGCGGGGGGGACAGAGACCCAGTACTTC.

This clonotype was found a few times. The chain joins TRBV10-3 to TRBJ2-2; 7 nucleotides line up with TRBD1. Germline trimming cut 7 bases from V and 3 bases from J; bases unmatched to any gene: 11. The germline V gene has CDR1 ENHRY and CDR2 SYGVKD. This CDR3 is 16 amino acids long. The CDR3 loop reads CAIKPRQGSHTGELFF. The CDR3 DNA follows: TGTGCCATCAAACCGCGACAGGGTTCCCACACCGGGGAGCTGTTTTTT.

As to this clonotype: Just one base apart from a much larger clone, this may be a read error. The CDR3 DNA follows: TGTGCCAGCAGCCTTCGACAGGGGTCTAGGTACGAGCAGTACTTC. It yields the protein CASSLRQGSRYEQYF. The J gene is TRBJ2-7, the V gene TRBV6-2 or TRBV6-3; 8 bases agree with TRBD1. From germline, CDR1 is MNHEY and CDR2 SVGEGT. This CDR3 is 15 amino acids long. With 6 bases clipped from V and 4 bases from J, the junction kept 11 bases outside the gene matches.

This clonotype occurred many times. The CDR3 nucleotides read TGTGCCAGCAGCCCCCTACAGGGGGAGGCTGAAGCTTTCTTT. Its translation: CASSPLQGEAEAFF. This chain joins TRBV12-3 or TRBV12-4 and TRBJ1-1; 8 nucleotides match TRBD1. The ends lost 6 bases at V and 6 bases at J; junction bases unmatched: 9. The CDR3 is 14 residues long.

This chain joins TRBV15 and TRBJ1-1; maybe TRBD1 (5 bases). The V gene's germline CDR1 is LNHNV and CDR2 YYDKDF (reference sequence). CDR3 size: 14 residues. Trimming removed 5 bases at V and 1 base at J, with 11 bases between. The CDR3 DNA follows: TGTGCCACCAGCCCCTACGGGGGGAACACTGAAGCTTTCTTT. It encodes CATSPYGGNTEAFF.

This clonotype was detected ten times or more. The chain has TRBV5-1 and TRBJ1-2; D not certain. The CDR3 consists of 13 residues. The germline V gene encodes CDR1 SGHRS and CDR2 YFSETQ. V shed 1 base and J shed 4 bases, with 8 bases lying between them. The CDR3 coding sequence is TGCGCCAGCAGCTTGACAAGCCTCTATGGCTACACCTTC. It is translated as CASSLTSLYGYTF.

By frequency in the sample, this clonotype is medium-sized (0.01 to 0.1%). This chain joins TRBV12-3 or TRBV12-4 and TRBJ1-2, with D possibly being TRBD1 (6 bases). Trimming took 2 bases from V and 0 from J, leaving 13 bases between them. The length of the CDR3 is 16 residues. CDR3 region: CASSLTLRTANYGYTF. The CDR3 nucleotides read TGTGCCAGCAGTTTAACCCTGAGGACAGCTAACTATGGCTACACCTTC.

This clonotype was counted at least ten times. Germline and junction disagree at one end, which may indicate a read error. This chain links TRBV7-7 with TRBJ2-5, with D perhaps TRBD2 (7 bases). The CDR3 spans 15 residues. Per germline, CDR1 SSHAT and CDR2 FNYEAQ (reference sequence). The CDR3 bases are TGTGCTAGCAGCTCCCTTGGGGGGGCCCTTGGGACCCAGTACTTC. Encoded protein: CASSSLGGALGTQYF.

This clonotype was detected ten times or more. The chain carries TRBV18 and TRBJ2-5; D may be TRBD1 or TRBD2 (5 bases each). Between the trimmed V and J ends, which lost 2 bases and 5 bases, there was a span of 12 bases. The CDR3 extends over 14 amino acids. The V gene's germline CDR1 is KGHSH and CDR2 LQKENI. The CDR3 nucleotides read TGTGCCAGCTCACCAGAGGGGAGTTTGGAGACCCAGTACTTC. Translated, it gives CASSPEGSLETQYF. Full variable domain (rest looked up from reference TRBV18 and TRBJ2-5): NAGVMQNPRHLVRRRGQEARLRCSPMKGHSHVYWYRQLPEEGLKFMVYLQKENIIDESGMPKERFSAEFPKEGPSILRIQQVVRGDSAAYFCASSPEGSLETQYFGPGTRLLVL.

This clonotype has at least ten counts. The chain is built from TRBV7-8 and TRBJ1-2; D not certain. Trimming cost V 1 base and J 7 bases, with 19 bases left between them. The CDR3 extends over 16 amino acids. Germline-derived CDR1 and CDR2 are SGHVS and FQNEAQ. The chain's CDR3 is CASSLDWADGLGGYTF. CDR3 coding DNA: TGTGCCAGCAGCTTAGATTGGGCAGACGGTTTGGGTGGCTACACCTTC.

At least ten counts were recorded for this clonotype. The chain combines TRBV5-1 with TRBJ1-2; 7 bases are shared with TRBD1. CDR1 SGHRS and CDR2 YFSETQ come from the germline V gene. The CDR3 covers 14 residues. After removal of 4 bases from V and 6 bases from J, the junction contained 9 bases not matched to a gene. The CDR3 loop reads CASSPGGQLNGYTF. CDR3 in DNA: TGCGCCAGCAGCCCGGGGGGACAGTTAAATGGCTACACCTTC.

This chain connects TRBV20-1 to TRBJ2-7, with 10 bases lining up with TRBD2. CDR3 length equals 14 residues. J gave up 5 bases and V 7 bases, and 11 bases lay outside the gene matches. In germline, CDR1 is DFQATT, CDR2 SNEGSKA (reference sequence). The CDR3 spells CSVSSGGSGDEQYF. CDR3 DNA sequence: TGCAGTGTCAGTAGCGGGGGGTCCGGGGACGAGCAGTACTTC.

This clonotype appeared many times. V is TRBV4-1 and J is TRBJ1-1, with D unresolved. This CDR3 spans 15 amino acids. V gave up 6 bases and J gave up 0 bases, with 14 bases separating them. The germline V gene encodes CDR1 MGHRA and CDR2 YSYEKL. CDR3 region: CASREATALNTEAFF. CDR3 nucleotide sequence: TGCGCCAGCAGAGAAGCTACAGCGTTGAACACTGAAGCTTTCTTT.

This clonotype was counted ten times or more. This chain links TRBV27 with TRBJ2-7, with D possibly called TRBD1 or TRBD2 (5 bases each). With 0 bases removed from V and 0 bases from J, the gap between germline ends came to 9 bases. The CDR3 is 15 residues long. Germline CDR1 MNHEY, CDR2 SMNVEV (reference sequence). CDR3 region: CASSLSRGYSYEQYF. As DNA, the CDR3 is TGTGCCAGCAGTTTATCGAGGGGTTACTCCTACGAGCAGTACTTC.

Many counts were recorded for this clonotype. The chain joins TRBV6-1 to TRBJ2-7, with a possible D match to TRBD1 (6 bases). Trimming took 6 bases from V and 6 from J, leaving 21 bases between them. The CDR3 length is 15 residues. The germline CDR1 and CDR2 sequences are MNHNS and SASEGT. The CDR3 protein is CASRVPGTPWSEQYF. The CDR3 coding sequence is TGTGCCAGCAGGGTCCCCGGGACACCCTGGTCCGAGCAGTACTTC.

The genes are TRBV20-1 and TRBJ1-1, with 7 positions matching TRBD1. With V trimmed by 6 bases and J by 8 bases, 6 bases remained unmatched. The CDR3 totals 11 residues. Germline V lookup: CDR1 DFQATT, CDR2 SNEGSKA (reference sequence). The CDR3 nucleotides are TGCAGTGCAACTAAGGGGGCGGAAGCTTTCTTT. Translated: CSATKGAEAFF.

This clonotype appeared many times. The rearrangement links TRBV18 to TRBJ1-1; D remains ambiguous. The CDR3 length is 14 residues. Germline lookup yields CDR1 KGHSH and CDR2 LQKENI. V lost 6 bases to trimming and J lost 0 bases, with 11 bases between them. Here the CDR3 reads CASSPLPMNTEAFF. The CDR3 DNA follows: TGTGCCAGCTCGCCCTTACCCATGAACACTGAAGCTTTCTTT.

The chain uses TRBV5-1 and TRBJ2-2; D not resolved. V was trimmed by 1 base and J by 3 bases, leaving 7 bases between them. Germline loops: CDR1 SGHRS, CDR2 YFSETQ. There are 14 residues in the CDR3. DNA of the CDR3: TGCGCCAGCAGCTTGAGTCTGGACACCGGGGAGCTGTTTTTT. Translating gives CASSLSLDTGELFF.

This clonotype was seen ten or more times. This chain uses TRBV6-1 with TRBJ1-2, with D unclear. In germline, CDR1 is MNHNS, CDR2 SASEGT. The CDR3 loop spans 14 amino acids. The V gene lost 2 bases and the J gene lost 4 bases, with 11 bases spanning the gap. CDR3 nucleotide sequence: TGTGCCAGCAGTGAATGGGAGGAGGGCTATGGCTACACCTTC. Translating it yields CASSEWEEGYGYTF.

This clonotype was observed many times. The gene calls are TRBV30 and TRBJ1-1; no clear D gene. Between the trimmed V and J ends, which lost 2 bases and 7 bases, there was a span of 8 bases. Germline CDR1 GTSNPN, CDR2 SVGIG (reference sequence). The CDR3 covers 11 residues. The CDR3 sequence: CAWSTRDEAFF. For the CDR3, the DNA is TGTGCCTGGAGTACCCGGGATGAAGCTTTCTTT.

CDR3 amino acids: CASSLWDRGPRSLEAFF. DNA of the CDR3: TGTGCCAGCAGCCTATGGGACAGGGGGCCACGAAGTCTGGAAGCTTTCTTT. This chain joins TRBV2 and TRBJ1-1; 12 bases line up with TRBD1. This CDR3 comprises 17 residues. V shed 6 bases and J 8 bases; nucleotides not matched to a gene: 16. CDR1 is SNHLY, CDR2 FYNNEI, per germline. Filled out from reference TRBV2 and TRBJ1-1, the complete variable domain reads EPEVTQTPSHQVTQMGQEVILRCVPISNHLYFYWYRQILGQKVEFLVSFYNNEISEKSEIFDDQFSVERPDGSNFTLKIRSTKLEDSAMYFCASSLWDRGPRSLEAFFGQGTRLTVV.

This sequence joins TRBV29-1 and TRBJ2-5, with D hard to call. This CDR3 comprises 11 residues. Trimming shortened V by 7 bases and J by 7 bases, and 13 bases separated the two germline ends. Per germline, CDR1 SQVTM and CDR2 ANQGSEA. The chain's CDR3 is CSASIAGTQYF. CDR3 nucleotides: TGCAGCGCATCCATAGCCGGGACCCAGTACTTC.

V usage is TRBV7-2 and J usage is TRBJ2-7, with D perhaps matching TRBD2 (5 bases). V was shortened by 5 bases and J by 3 bases, with 11 bases between the two germline ends. CDR1 is SGHTA and CDR2 is FQGNSA in the germline V gene. The CDR3 extends over 13 amino acids. CDR3 in amino acids: CASSHEGSYEQYF. The CDR3 DNA follows: TGTGCCAGCAGCCACGAGGGAAGCTACGAGCAGTACTTC.

This chain connects TRBV12-3 or TRBV12-4 to TRBJ2-2; the match to TRBD2 covers 13 bases. Unmatched junction bases numbered 7, after V lost 5 bases and J lost 7 bases. The CDR3 loop spans 16 amino acids. CDR3 in amino acids: CASSASGTSGVGELFF. Here the CDR3 DNA reads TGTGCCAGCAGTGCGTCCGGGACTAGCGGGGTCGGGGAGCTGTTTTTT.

In this sample, this clonotype turned up many times. The chain joins TRBV20-1 to TRBJ2-7; 7 bases are a match to TRBD1. V shed 3 bases and J 4 bases; nucleotides not matched to a gene: 6. This CDR3 is 13 amino acids long. CDR1 and CDR2 (germline): DFQATT, SNEGSKA (reference sequence). The CDR3 loop reads CSASFGTAYEQYF. The CDR3, as DNA: TGCAGTGCTAGTTTCGGGACAGCATACGAGCAGTACTTC.